This entry lists 21 T cell receptor beta chains sequenced from one sample in a study of PD-1 blockade in classical Hodgkin lymphoma. Data came from immunoSEQ multiplex PCR; TCRdb stores just in-frame clones and leaves some out. The table lists around 21,000 clones, roughly 70% of them singletons. Every single patient, without exception, relapsed after autologous stem cell transplantation, and brentuximab vedotin exposure varied. The specimen was peripheral blood mononuclear cells (PBMCs), collected at baseline. These receptor sequences come from a human donor with classical Hodgkin lymphoma.

The gene calls are TRBV6-5 and TRBJ1-2; unclear D gene. Germline CDR1 reads MNHEY; CDR2 reads SVGAGI. Deletions cut 0 bases from V and 5 bases from J, with 10 bases between. CDR3 length: 14 residues. CDR3 nucleotide sequence: TGTGCCAGCAGTTACTCCTCGGACGGGTATGGCTACACCTTC. It specifies CASSYSSDGYGYTF.

This clone was detected a few times. The chain couples TRBV27 to TRBJ2-7; no firm D call. This CDR3 has 11 residues. Germline V gene sequence: CDR1 MNHEY, CDR2 SMNVEV (reference sequence). V dropped 10 bases and J dropped 3 bases, with 10 bases sitting between them. The CDR3 nucleotides read TGTGCCACAACTGACGGCTACGAGCAGTACTTC. Protein: CATTDGYEQYF.

This chain joins TRBV5-1 and TRBJ1-1; D perhaps matches TRBD1 (6 bases). Germline CDR1 is SGHRS and CDR2 is YFSETQ. The CDR3 covers 14 residues. The V and J ends lost 4 bases and 2 bases respectively, with 12 bases between them. The DNA of the CDR3 is TGCGCCAGCAGCGAACAGGGAATCAACACTGAAGCTTTCTTT. Amino acid sequence: CASSEQGINTEAFF.

V usage is TRBV5-4 and J usage is TRBJ2-1, with D possibly matching TRBD2 (5 bases). V lost 4 bases and J lost 10, with 12 bases in between. The CDR3 has 12 residues. Germline assignment: CDR1 SGHNT and CDR2 YYREEE (reference sequence). CDR3 region: CASSRPTREQFF. Here the CDR3 DNA reads TGTGCCAGCAGCCGTCCCACTAGGGAGCAGTTCTTC. The full variable domain, with the rest looked up from reference TRBV5-4 and TRBJ2-1, is ETGVTQSPTHLIKTRGQQVTLRCSSQSGHNTVSWYQQALGQGPQFIFQYYREEENGRGNFPPRFSGLQFPNYSSELNVNALELDDSALYLCASSRPTREQFFGPGTRLTVL.

The chain has TRBV7-2 and TRBJ2-1, with D possibly matching TRBD2 (5 bases). Per germline, CDR1 SGHTA and CDR2 FQGNSA. This CDR3 contains 14 residues. V gave up 5 bases and J gave up 2 bases, with 10 bases separating them. CDR3 sequence: CASSLVTTYNEQFF. The CDR3 DNA reads as TGTGCCAGCAGCCTAGTGACTACCTACAATGAGCAGTTCTTC. Full variable domain (missing parts from reference TRBV7-2 and TRBJ2-1): GAGVSQSPSNKVTEKGKDVELRCDPISGHTALYWYRQSLGQGLEFLIYFQGNSAPDKSGLPSDRFSAERTGGSVSTLTIQRTQQEDSAVYLCASSLVTTYNEQFFGPGTRLTVL.

This clone came up a few times. The J gene is TRBJ1-1, the V gene TRBV30; D is unresolved. V shed 0 bases and J shed 5 bases, with 16 bases lying between them. CDR3 size: 15 residues. Looked up from germline, CDR1 is GTSNPN and CDR2 is SVGIG (reference sequence). CDR3 in amino acids: CAWSVGGLRTTEAFF. The CDR3 DNA follows: TGTGCCTGGAGTGTAGGAGGGCTCCGAACGACTGAAGCTTTCTTT.

This sequence joins TRBV13 and TRBJ2-3, with D perhaps matching TRBD2 (5 bases). The CDR3 contains 14 residues. The germline gives CDR1 PRHDT, CDR2 FYEKMQ (reference sequence). V was shortened by 0 bases and J by 5 bases, with 9 bases between the two germline ends. The CDR3 DNA sequence: TGTGCCAGCAGCTTAGGAGGGAGTCTAGATACGCAGTATTTT. Protein sequence: CASSLGGSLDTQYF.

The chain links TRBV15 to TRBJ2-7; 9 positions match TRBD1. The germline CDR1 and CDR2 sequences are LNHNV and YYDKDF (reference sequence). This CDR3 comprises 15 residues. V dropped 2 bases and J dropped 4; count of bases not matched to a gene: 6. The CDR3 DNA is TGTGCCACCAGCAGACAGACAGGACAGGGGTACGAGCAGTACTTC. Translation gives CATSRQTGQGYEQYF.

The chain recombines TRBV2 with TRBJ1-1; D is perhaps TRBD1 (6 bases). This CDR3 is 14 amino acids long. Deletions cut 0 bases from V and 1 base from J, with 6 bases between. CDR1 is SNHLY, CDR2 FYNNEI, per germline. The DNA of the CDR3 is TGTGCCAGCAGTGAAGCGACAGGGAACACTGAAGCTTTCTTT. Encoded protein: CASSEATGNTEAFF.

The CDR3 DNA reads TGTGCCACCAGCAGAACAACCGGGACAGGAGATTCACCCCTCCACTTT. It encodes CATSRTTGTGDSPLHF. V usage is TRBV15 and J usage is TRBJ1-6, with 8 bases identical to TRBD1. J was trimmed by 8 bases and V by 2 bases; bases with no gene match: 8. The CDR3 runs to 16 residues. Germline CDR1 is LNHNV and CDR2 is YYDKDF (reference sequence).

By share, this clone ranks as medium-sized (0.01 to 0.1%). V is TRBV5-1 and J is TRBJ2-7; either TRBD1 or TRBD2 may fit D (5 bases each). The CDR3 spans 11 residues. V gave up 7 bases and J gave up 6 bases, with 11 bases separating them. Germline V lookup: CDR1 SGHRS, CDR2 YFSETQ. CDR3 protein: CASSRDGEQYF. In nucleotides, the CDR3 is TGCGCCAGCTCTCGGGACGGCGAGCAGTACTTC.

This sequence joins TRBV30 and TRBJ1-1; D gene unclear. The CDR3 totals 14 residues. The V gene lost 5 bases and the J gene lost 1 base, with 14 bases spanning the gap. Germline values: CDR1 GTSNPN, CDR2 SVGIG (reference sequence). The CDR3 spells CAWEEHNWNTEAFF. In nucleotides, the CDR3 is TGTGCCTGGGAGGAACACAACTGGAACACTGAAGCTTTCTTT.

This clone was observed a few times. The V gene is TRBV30, the J gene TRBJ1-6, with a tentative D call TRBD1 (5 bases). V was clipped by 2 bases and J by 10 bases, with 15 bases between them. Germline-derived CDR1 and CDR2 are GTSNPN and SVGIG (reference sequence). This CDR3 is 14 amino acids long. The CDR3 sequence: CAWSPGRDGSPLHF. CDR3 nucleotide sequence: TGTGCCTGGAGTCCCGGCAGGGACGGGTCACCCCTCCACTTT.

The chain couples TRBV18 to TRBJ2-3; D is undetermined. The CDR3 sequence is 14 residues long. Trimming pared 2 bases from V and 4 bases from J, leaving 10 bases between. The V gene's germline CDR1 is KGHSH and CDR2 LQKENI. CDR3 sequence: CASSPTQAADTQYF. The CDR3 nucleotides read TGTGCCAGCTCACCAACTCAGGCGGCAGATACGCAGTATTTT.

This clone has only one observation. V gene TRBV30 combines with J gene TRBJ1-6, with D maybe TRBD1 (5 bases). With 2 bases removed from V and 6 bases from J, the gap between germline ends came to 11 bases. The CDR3 consists of 14 residues. Germline CDR1 GTSNPN, CDR2 SVGIG (reference sequence). The CDR3 DNA reads TGTGCCTGGAGTCGACCAGGGCTTAATTCACCCCTCCACTTT. This encodes CAWSRPGLNSPLHF.

The chain has TRBV29-1 and TRBJ1-1; D is uncertain. With 6 bases removed from V and 0 bases from J, the gap between germline ends came to 11 bases. The CDR3 runs 13 residues. Germline V gives CDR1 SQVTM, CDR2 ANQGSEA. Here the CDR3 reads CSVGRMMNTEAFF. The CDR3 region has the DNA TGCAGCGTGGGCAGGATGATGAACACTGAAGCTTTCTTT. Full variable domain (rest looked up from reference TRBV29-1 and TRBJ1-1): SAVISQKPSRDICQRGTSLTIQCQVDSQVTMMFWYRQQPGQSLTLIATANQGSEATYESGFVIDKFPISRPNLTFSTLTVSNMSPEDSSIYLCSVGRMMNTEAFFGQGTRLTVV.

The chain has TRBV7-9 and TRBJ2-7; D call uncertain. The germline CDR1 and CDR2 sequences are SEHNR and FQNEAQ (reference sequence). Trimming cost V 4 bases and J 0 bases, with 7 bases left between them. This CDR3 spans 13 amino acids. The CDR3 sequence: CASSSSGSYEQYF. CDR3 coding DNA: TGTGCCAGCAGCTCCTCCGGCTCCTACGAGCAGTACTTC. The complete variable domain, with remaining parts taken from reference TRBV7-9 and TRBJ2-7, reads DTGVSQNPRHKITKRGQNVTFRCDPISEHNRLYWYRQTLGQGPEFLTYFQNEAQLEKSRLLSDRFSAERPKGSFSTLEIQRTEQGDSAMYLCASSSSGSYEQYFGPGTRLTVT.

This clone was seen once. The genes are TRBV28 and TRBJ2-7; no definite D call. CDR3 length: 13 amino acids. Trimming removed 3 bases at V and 3 bases at J, with 9 bases between. Germline loops: CDR1 MDHEN, CDR2 SYDVKM. CDR3: CASSFEEVYEQYF. The CDR3 DNA reads TGTGCCAGCAGTTTCGAGGAAGTCTACGAGCAGTACTTC.

J is TRBJ2-3 and V is TRBV9; D not resolved. The CDR3 has 13 amino acids. Trimming removed 3 bases from V and 4 bases from J, with 9 bases in between. Germline CDR1 reads SGDLS; CDR2 reads YYNGEE. The CDR3 DNA follows: TGTGCCAGCAGCGCCTCCGTTGCAGATACGCAGTATTTT. Translated: CASSASVADTQYF.

This chain uses TRBV5-6 with TRBJ1-4; D uncertain. Germline CDR1 SGHDT, CDR2 YYEEEE. V was clipped by 0 bases and J by 6 bases, with 9 bases between them. This CDR3 region has 14 residues. CDR3 coding DNA: TGTGCCAGCAGCTTGGGGGAGCGGGATGAAAAACTGTTTTTT. This gives the protein CASSLGERDEKLFF.

In DNA form, the CDR3 reads TGTGCCACCACCTCTTCGGGTAGTTGGAATGAGCAGTTCTTC. This encodes CATTSSGSWNEQFF. This rearrangement joins TRBV7-2 to TRBJ2-1; D is ambiguous. Germline V gene sequence: CDR1 SGHTA, CDR2 FQGNSA. Between the trimmed V and J ends, which lost 10 bases and 7 bases, there was a span of 20 bases. The CDR3 covers 14 residues.